These 9 T cell receptor delta chains originate from one sample sequenced in a study of Vδ1+ human thymocytes. Overall study results and limits: In the thymus, TRG and TRD repertoires looked highly polyclonal with Gaussian CDR3 lengths.

Sequences come from RNA converted to cDNA by reverse transcription. Pooled V-gene forward primers with one constant-region reverse primer generated the CDR3 amplicons by multiplex PCR. TCRdb fed the multiplex PCR reads to CATT. The repertoire holds 50,000 to 75,000 delta-chain clones, less than 15% seen once, with 0.3% to 0.45% in the top ten. Which antigens these TCRs recognize remains unknown. Sequenced material: Vdelta1+ gamma-delta thymocytes from the thymus. Subset in this sample: FACS-sorted CD3+ TCRalphabeta- TCRVdelta1+ TCRVdelta2- thymocytes. These receptors all stem from a girl under three years old who had congenital heart surgery.

The rearrangement links TRDV1 to TRDJ1; 9 positions match TRDD3. Looked up from germline, CDR1 is TSWWSYY and CDR2 is QGS. The CDR3 loop spans 23 amino acids. Trimming took 2 bases from V and 5 from J; bases not matched to a gene: 30. CDR3: CALGEGLPSPPPALGDITDKLIF. CDR3 nucleotide sequence: TGTGCTCTTGGGGAAGGCCTTCCTTCTCCCCCCCCTGCCTTGGGGGATATCACTGATAAACTCATCTTT.

The chain carries TRDV1 and TRDJ1, with 10 bases identical to TRDD3. The J segment lost 0 bases and the V segment lost 3 bases, leaving 40 bases of the junction unmatched. Germline CDR1 and CDR2: TSWWSYY and QGS. The CDR3 is 28 residues long. The CDR3 DNA is TGTGCTCTTGGGGATCAACCTGGGCCTCTACTACGTTCCGCCCCACTGGGGGATCGCCTAAGGAACACCGATAAACTCATCTTT. This translates into CALGDQPGPLLRSAPLGDRLRNTDKLIF.

The V call is TRDV1, the J call TRDJ1; D is possibly TRDD2 or TRDD3 (6 bases each). Trimming took off 3 bases at V and 0 bases at J, with 26 bases between the two ends. Germline loops: CDR1 TSWWSYY, CDR2 QGS. This CDR3 spans 20 amino acids. CDR3 DNA sequence: TGTGCTCTTGGGGACAAATTCCTAGTTCGTGGTGGGGGGCACACCGATAAACTCATCTTT. It specifies CALGDKFLVRGGGHTDKLIF.

The gene calls are TRDV1 and TRDJ1; 9 bases are a match to TRDD3. The CDR3 contains 21 residues. Germline V gives CDR1 TSWWSYY, CDR2 QGS. V gave up 1 base and J gave up 2 bases; unmatched junction bases: 20. The CDR3 is CALGEPSFPSYWGKVTDKLIF. The CDR3 DNA sequence: TGTGCTCTTGGGGAACCAAGTTTCCCGTCGTACTGGGGGAAGGTGACCGATAAACTCATCTTT.

This clone was seen only a few times. This chain connects TRDV1 to TRDJ1, with TRDD3 matching 13 bases. Germline loops: CDR1 TSWWSYY, CDR2 QGS. V shed 3 bases and J 1 base; nucleotides not matched to a gene: 11. CDR3 length equals 19 residues. The CDR3 is CALGEGPTGGYVCTDKLIF. In nucleotides, the CDR3 is TGTGCTCTTGGGGAGGGCCCAACTGGGGGATACGTTTGCACCGATAAACTCATCTTT.

In this sample, this clone turned up a few times. The chain is built from TRDV1 and TRDJ1, with TRDD2 matching over 9 bases. With V trimmed by 3 bases and J by 0 bases, 20 bases remained unmatched. The CDR3 sequence is 21 residues long. The germline CDR1 and CDR2 sequences are TSWWSYY and QGS. CDR3 loop: CALGDSFLLALGALYTDKLIF. CDR3 nucleotide sequence: TGTGCTCTTGGGGATTCCTTCCTACTAGCTCTGGGGGCCTTGTACACCGATAAACTCATCTTT.

This clone was counted a few times. The chain employs TRDV1 and TRDJ1; no firm D call. The germline gives CDR1 TSWWSYY, CDR2 QGS. The CDR3 consists of 15 residues. Trimming took off 1 base at V and 0 bases at J, with 9 bases between the two ends. The CDR3 spells CALGEHTRYTDKLIF. The CDR3 DNA is TGTGCTCTTGGGGAACACACCCGGTACACCGATAAACTCATCTTT.

This clone was detected only a few times. The chain is built from TRAV29/DV5 and TRDJ1, with 9 nucleotides matching TRDD3. From germline, CDR1 is NSMFDY and CDR2 ISSIKDK. V dropped 3 bases and J dropped 0; count of bases not matched to a gene: 15. The CDR3 totals 18 residues. The CDR3: CAAMPFPARGYDTDKLIF. In DNA form, the CDR3 reads TGTGCAGCAATGCCGTTTCCCGCGAGGGGATACGACACCGATAAACTCATCTTT.

With respect to this clone: The junction departs from the called germline gene at one end, perhaps through a read error. Other DNA sequences of this sample code for an identical CDR3. V usage is TRAV29/DV5 and J usage is TRDJ1; 8 bases are shared with TRDD3. Germline CDR1 and CDR2: NSMFDY and ISSIKDK. The CDR3 runs to 16 residues. CDR3 loop: CAASASRGISVDKLIF. Here the CDR3 DNA reads TGTGCCGCAAGTGCGTCCCGGGGGATAAGTGTAGATAAACTCATCTTT.